The rows below give T cell receptor beta chains drawn from one sample of a study of T cell responses to AZD1222 COVID-19 vaccine. Sequencing was performed with immunoSEQ multiplex PCR; in TCRdb, only in-frame clones are kept and a portion is missing. Of about 190,000 clones listed, around 94% are singletons. This sample comprised peripheral blood, obtained 28 days after the second dose of the MenACWY control vaccine. The receptors here all came from an adult who received the MenACWY meningococcal vaccine as a control. The CDR3 runs from the conserved cysteine through the conserved F or W. D genes are given only for firm matches. Some rows mark clone size as missing; the rest say once, few, many or name a class of expanded clone.

V gene	J gene	D gene	clone size	CDR3 protein	CDR3 DNA
TRBV11-3	TRBJ2-1	NA	NA	CASSPRSGIYNEQFF	TGTGCCAGCAGCCCCCGTTCGGGGATATACAATGAGCAGTTCTTC
TRBV7-2	TRBJ2-2	NA	NA	CASSLVGANTGELFF	TGTGCCAGCAGCTTAGTCGGGGCGAACACCGGGGAGCTGTTTTTT
TRBV9	TRBJ1-1	NA	NA	CASSVVTGGTEAFF	TGTGCCAGCAGCGTAGTCACAGGAGGCACTGAAGCTTTCTTT
TRBV29-1	TRBJ1-3	NA	few	CSVAETGSGNTIYF	TGCAGCGTTGCTGAAACAGGCTCTGGAAACACCATATATTTT
TRBV7-9	TRBJ1-4	TRBD1	NA	CASSLSGTGDEKLFF	TGTGCCAGCAGCTTGTCCGGGACAGGGGATGAAAAACTGTTTTTT
TRBV4-3	TRBJ1-1	NA	once	CASSQARGREAFF	TGCGCCAGCAGCCAAGCCAGAGGACGTGAAGCTTTCTTT
TRBV28	TRBJ1-6	TRBD1	hyperexpanded	CASRRTGGSPLHF	TGTGCCAGCAGAAGGACAGGAGGATCACCCCTCCACTTT
TRBV7-2	TRBJ2-3	NA	once	CASSSGRARQTDTQYF	TGTGCCAGCAGCTCGGGTAGGGCCAGACAAACAGATACGCAGTATTTT
TRBV28	TRBJ1-6	NA	NA	CASSLLQGMDSPLHF	TGTGCCAGCAGTTTATTACAGGGAATGGATTCACCCCTCCACTTT
TRBV11-2	TRBJ2-2	NA	NA	CASSWGSTGELFF	TGTGCCAGCAGCTGGGGATCCACCGGGGAGCTGTTTTTT
TRBV7-9	TRBJ1-4	NA	NA	CASSLEAGYDEKLFF	TGTGCCAGCAGCTTAGAGGCAGGTTATGATGAAAAACTGTTTTTT
TRBV3-1/TRBV3-2	TRBJ1-3	NA	NA	CASSQGGNTIYF	TGTGCCAGCAGCCAAGGTGGAAACACCATATATTTT
TRBV28	TRBJ1-5	NA	NA	CASRPVDARNQPQHF	TGTGCCAGCAGACCCGTCGACGCGAGAAATCAGCCCCAGCATTTT
TRBV27	TRBJ2-1	NA	once	CASTQTSGLSGRSYNEQFF	TGTGCCAGCACCCAGACTAGTGGACTCTCGGGTCGATCCTACAATGAGCAGTTCTTC
TRBV7-3	TRBJ2-1	TRBD2	NA	CASSPGLADNEQFF	TGTGCCAGCAGCCCGGGACTAGCTGACAATGAGCAGTTCTTC
TRBV2	TRBJ2-7	TRBD2	once	CASRRTSGSLDEQYF	TGTGCCAGCAGAAGGACTAGCGGGAGCCTGGACGAGCAGTACTTC
TRBV3-1/TRBV3-2	TRBJ1-2	NA	NA	CASSQDGRGYGYTF	TGTGCCAGCAGCCAAGATGGACGGGGCTATGGCTACACCTTC
TRBV11-3	TRBJ2-2	TRBD2	NA	CASSSTSGRITGELFF	TGTGCCAGCAGCTCCACTAGCGGGAGGATCACCGGGGAGCTGTTTTTT
TRBV28	TRBJ1-1	NA	NA	CATGGHAEAFF	TGTGCGACGGGGGGCCACGCTGAAGCTTTCTTT
TRBV15	TRBJ2-5	NA	NA	CATSRGVDGAGETQYF	TGTGCCACCAGCAGAGGAGTGGATGGGGCTGGAGAGACCCAGTACTTC
TRBV9	TRBJ2-3	NA	NA	CASSFGPDTDTQYF	TGTGCCAGCAGCTTCGGACCCGACACAGATACGCAGTATTTT
TRBV5-6	TRBJ1-1	TRBD1	NA	CASSFIQGYTEAFF	TGTGCCAGCAGCTTCATACAGGGGTACACTGAAGCTTTCTTT
TRBV11-2	TRBJ1-1	NA	NA	CASTWGRNTEAFF	TGTGCCAGCACGTGGGGCCGGAACACTGAAGCTTTCTTT
TRBV6-5	TRBJ1-1	NA	NA	CAAGRAVFNTEAFF	TGTGCCGCGGGTCGGGCCGTTTTCAACACTGAAGCTTTCTTT
TRBV13	TRBJ2-1	TRBD2	NA	CASSAPSGHSYNEQFF	TGTGCCAGCAGCGCGCCTAGCGGGCACTCCTACAATGAGCAGTTCTTC
TRBV6-5	TRBJ1-4	NA	once	CASRPGENNEKLFF	TGTGCCAGCAGACCAGGGGAGAATAATGAAAAACTGTTTTTT
TRBV10-3	TRBJ2-2	TRBD1	NA	CAISGGTANTGELFF	TGTGCCATCAGTGGGGGGACAGCAAACACCGGGGAGCTGTTTTTT
TRBV24-1	TRBJ1-4	NA	NA	CATSARADDNEKLFF	TGTGCCACCAGTGCGAGGGCGGACGATAATGAAAAACTGTTTTTT
TRBV11-3	TRBJ1-3	NA	NA	CASSFRQAGNTIYF	TGTGCCAGCAGCTTTAGGCAGGCTGGAAACACCATATATTTT
TRBV19	TRBJ1-1	TRBD1	NA	CASSIQGVNTEAFF	TGTGCCAGTAGTATACAGGGGGTGAACACTGAAGCTTTCTTT
TRBV7-9	TRBJ1-1	NA	NA	CASSYGGTEAFF	TGTGCCAGCAGCTACGGTGGCACTGAAGCTTTCTTT
TRBV20-1	TRBJ1-2	NA	NA	CSASPNYGYTF	TGCAGTGCTTCGCCTAACTATGGCTACACCTTC
TRBV9	TRBJ1-4	NA	NA	CASSATEEKLFF	TGTGCCAGCAGCGCAACAGAGGAAAAACTGTTTTTT
TRBV30	TRBJ1-1	NA	once	CAWSVGTWRGDGQAFF	TGTGCCTGGAGTGTAGGGACCTGGAGGGGGGACGGACAAGCTTTCTTT
TRBV28	TRBJ2-4	NA	few	CASSRPGIQYF	TGTGCCAGCAGTCGCCCGGGTATTCAGTACTTC
TRBV5-1	TRBJ2-5	NA	NA	CASSLPELQETQYF	TGCGCCAGCAGCTTACCGGAACTTCAAGAGACCCAGTACTTC
TRBV6-5	TRBJ1-2	NA	NA	CATLPAGFLGYGYTF	TGTGCCACCCTCCCGGCAGGGTTCCTTGGCTATGGCTACACCTTC
TRBV7-9	TRBJ2-3	NA	once	CASSLADSRTDTQYF	TGTGCCAGCAGCTTAGCTGACAGTCGAACAGATACGCAGTATTTT
TRBV6-6	TRBJ1-1	NA	few	CASRRQEGTEAFF	TGTGCCAGCAGAAGACAGGAGGGCACTGAAGCTTTCTTT
TRBV11-3	TRBJ1-3	NA	NA	CASSPGTVLSGNTIYF	TGTGCCAGCAGCCCTGGGACGGTCCTCTCTGGAAACACCATATATTTT
TRBV14	TRBJ1-6	TRBD1	NA	CASSHSTGGNSPLHF	TGTGCCAGCAGCCACTCGACAGGGGGTAATTCACCCCTCCACTTT
TRBV5-1	TRBJ2-2	TRBD2	NA	CASSLGTSGAGELFF	TGCGCCAGCAGCTTGGGGACTAGTGGTGCCGGGGAGCTGTTTTTT
TRBV28	TRBJ1-5	TRBD1	NA	CASSTGQGVGQPQHF	TGTGCCAGCAGTACCGGACAGGGGGTTGGTCAGCCCCAGCATTTT
TRBV19	TRBJ2-7	TRBD1	NA	CASRNRQGEYF	TGTGCCAGTAGGAATAGACAGGGCGAGTACTTC
TRBV6-5	TRBJ2-4	TRBD1	few	CASSSGQGRNIQYF	TGTGCCAGCAGTTCTGGACAGGGTCGAAACATTCAGTACTTC